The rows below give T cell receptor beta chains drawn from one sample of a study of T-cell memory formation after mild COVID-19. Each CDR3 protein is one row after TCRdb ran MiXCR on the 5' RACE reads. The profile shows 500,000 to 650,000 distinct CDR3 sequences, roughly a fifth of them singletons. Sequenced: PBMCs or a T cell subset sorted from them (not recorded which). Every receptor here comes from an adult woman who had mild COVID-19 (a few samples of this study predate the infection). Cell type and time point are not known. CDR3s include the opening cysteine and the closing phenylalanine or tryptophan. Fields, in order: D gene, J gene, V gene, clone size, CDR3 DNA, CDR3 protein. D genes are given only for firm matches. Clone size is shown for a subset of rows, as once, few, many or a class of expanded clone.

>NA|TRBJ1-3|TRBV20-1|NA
TGCAGTGCTTCTAGGGGTGGAAACACCATATATTTT
CSASRGGNTIYF
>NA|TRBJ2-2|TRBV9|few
TGTGCCAGCAGCGTAGGCAGACATCCGATCACCGGGGAGCTGTTTTTT
CASSVGRHPITGELFF
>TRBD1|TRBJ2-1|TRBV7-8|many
TGTGCCAGCAGCTTAGCATACAAGGACAGGGGGCGAGGTGAGCAGTTCTTC
CASSLAYKDRGRGEQFF
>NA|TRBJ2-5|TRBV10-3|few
TGTGCCATCAGTGAATTAGACGGCCAAGAGACCCAGTACTTC
CAISELDGQETQYF
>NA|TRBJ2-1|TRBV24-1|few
TGTGCCACCAGTGATCACAGGGACCCGAGATACAATGAGCAGTTCTTC
CATSDHRDPRYNEQFF
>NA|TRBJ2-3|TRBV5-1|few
TGCGCCAGCAGCTTGCCCCGAGGACTGGGAGCCGGAGATACGCAGTATTTT
CASSLPRGLGAGDTQYF
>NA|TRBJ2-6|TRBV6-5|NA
TGTGCCAGCAGTTACGGTGGCCCTGGGGCCAACGTCCTGACATTC
CASSYGGPGANVLTF
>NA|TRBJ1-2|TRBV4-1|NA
TGCGCCAGCAGCGACGGTGATGACTATGGCTACACCTTC
CASSDGDDYGYTF
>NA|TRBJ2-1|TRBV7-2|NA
TGTGCCAGCAGCTATGGTGCTCAGCTTTCCAATGAGCAGTTCTTC
CASSYGAQLSNEQFF
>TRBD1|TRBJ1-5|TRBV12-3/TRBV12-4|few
TGTGCCAGCAGCTCTGAGACAGGGGCCTCTCGCGGGGCAGGCAATCAGCCCCAGCATTTT
CASSSETGASRGAGNQPQHF
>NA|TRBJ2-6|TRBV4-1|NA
TGCGCCAGCAGCCAAGAGGGACCTTCCAACGTCCTGACTTTC
CASSQEGPSNVLTF
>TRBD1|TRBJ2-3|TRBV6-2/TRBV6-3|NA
TGTGCCAGCAAACCGACAGGGAGCACAGATACGCAGTATTTT
CASKPTGSTDTQYF
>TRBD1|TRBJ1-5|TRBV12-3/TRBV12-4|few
TGTGCCAGCAGTTTAGATCACAGGGGTGGCAATCAGCCCCAGCATTTT
CASSLDHRGGNQPQHF
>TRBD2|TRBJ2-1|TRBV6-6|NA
TGTGCCGCCCTTGGGGAGGGTTTACGTGAGCAGTTCTTC
CAALGEGLREQFF
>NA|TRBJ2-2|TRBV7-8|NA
TGTGCCAGCAGCTTCTGGATAGGCGTCGGGGAGCTGTTTTTT
CASSFWIGVGELFF
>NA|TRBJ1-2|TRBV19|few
TGTGCCAGTAGTATAATGCCGGTTTCCTATGGCTACACCTTC
CASSIMPVSYGYTF
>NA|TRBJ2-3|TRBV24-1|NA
TGTGCCACCAGTCGGGCCGGGGGAGATACGCAGTATTTT
CATSRAGGDTQYF
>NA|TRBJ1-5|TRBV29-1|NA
TGCAGCGTTGCCCCGACCAACGACAGACAGCCCCAGCATTTT
CSVAPTNDRQPQHF
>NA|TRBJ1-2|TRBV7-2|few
TGTGCCAGCAGCCGCCACAGGGAAGCCTATGGCTACACCTTC
CASSRHREAYGYTF
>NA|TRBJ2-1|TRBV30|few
TGTGCCTGGAGTGTACGTTTTGCTGGGAGATCCTACAATGAGCAGTTCTTC
CAWSVRFAGRSYNEQFF
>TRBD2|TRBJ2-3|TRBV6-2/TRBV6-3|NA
TGTGCCAGCAGCAAGCTAGCGGATAGCACAGATACGCAGTATTTT
CASSKLADSTDTQYF
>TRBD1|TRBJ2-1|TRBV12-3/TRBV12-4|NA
TGTGCCAGCAGGTCCAGGGGGCTCCCCTACAATGAGCAGTTCTTC
CASRSRGLPYNEQFF